This is a list of T cell receptor beta chains from one sample in a study of OX40 agonist ivuxolimab in advanced cancers. The protocol was immunoSEQ multiplex PCR, while the TCRdb copy is restricted to in-frame clones and leaves out a portion. Among 50,000 to 70,000 clones listed, just over 85% were seen once. The sequencing here drew on CD4+ or CD8+ T cells sorted from blood, taken in a trial of the OX40 agonist ivuxolimab. The receptor set was obtained from an adult with an advanced solid tumor such as melanoma, head and neck, liver or kidney cancer. Both conserved end residues are part of each CDR3. D genes are given only for firm matches.

V: TRBV5-1
D: TRBD2
CDR3: CASSLTLAENTGELFF

V: TRBV6-1
D: .
CDR3: CASSEGRSSYNSPLHF

V: TRBV28
D: TRBD1
CDR3: CASSFLQGTPQETQYF

V: TRBV28
D: TRBD1
CDR3: CASRTGDLYEQYF

V: TRBV18
D: .
CDR3: CASSPLGDTEAFF

V: TRBV10-3
D: TRBD1
CDR3: CAISTGQATNEKLFF

V: TRBV5-8
D: .
CDR3: CASSPELTKAFF

V: TRBV11-3
D: .
CDR3: CASSLVWGNTGELFF

V: TRBV6-5
D: TRBD2
CDR3: CASRATSGETQYF

V: TRBV6-1
D: .
CDR3: CASSVTAVSGNTIYF

V: TRBV9
D: .
CDR3: CASSPHPVSTDTQYF

V: TRBV27
D: .
CDR3: CASSSLTGGTEAFF

V: TRBV11-3
D: TRBD2
CDR3: CASSSREGLGNEQFF

V: TRBV28
D: .
CDR3: CASRGGRRLPDSYNEQFF

V: TRBV7-9
D: .
CDR3: CASSLDLVLGYNEQFF

V: TRBV5-5
D: .
CDR3: CASSLGWQGNSNYGYTF